This TCR beta chain was identified during a study of cytomegalovirus exposure and HLA in healthy donors. Trimming at V came to 0 bases and at J to 4 bases, leaving 9 bases not matched to a gene. The CDR3 has 17 amino acids. Germline CDR1 and CDR2: SGHNT and YYREEE (reference sequence). General observations from the study: The listing of 150 or so TCR beta chains classed them as cytomegalovirus-associated. In vitro experiments confirmed that three CMV-associated chains were specific for CMV antigens. Most observed TCR sequences were rare, whereas some public TCRs were detected in many donors.

A note on this clone: Antigen unknown.

The donors were part of the approximately 120-subject validation cohort, which stood apart from the approximately 700-subject first cohort. The repertoire was sequenced with immunoSEQ multiplex PCR; TCRdb's copy has only in-frame clones and lacks some. The table includes some 160,000 clones, approximately 89% detected once. This TCR derives from a man aged 18 to 29 in good health and CMV-seronegative. The chain has TRBV5-4 and TRBJ2-2, with 7 bases lining up with TRBD1. The sequenced sample consisted of PBMCs. The CDR3 is CASSLGETGRITGELFF. In nucleotides, the CDR3 is TGTGCCAGCAGCTTGGGGGAGACAGGGCGGATCACCGGGGAGCTGTTTTTT.